In this sample, the clone carrying this T cell receptor (beta chain) turned up a few times. The source of the sample is a study of blood T cell repertoires in COVID-19. Overall study: Samples came from the United States, Italy and Spain, spanning acute and convalescent COVID-19. PBMCs, B-cell-depleted T cells, or T cells were the source of the cDNA or gDNA that made up the material.

This CDR3 spans 12 amino acids. Germline V gene sequence: CDR1 SQVTM, CDR2 ANQGSEA. With 3 bases clipped from V and 6 bases from J, the junction kept 1 base outside the gene matches. Per the original data handling: Using reference gene primer amplification, nucleated cell counts were estimated. Libraries were prepared by immunoSEQ multiplex PCR; TCRdb keeps only in-frame clonotypes and omits some of them. Clonal size and the V and J genes are those of that table, whereas D and trimming came from the DNA. The top ten hold roughly 28% of the sample, which has some 60,000 clones, roughly 79% seen once. Sequenced input: peripheral blood. V gene TRBV29-1 combines with J gene TRBJ2-2; 7 nucleotides agree with TRBD1. This receptor was obtained from a woman aged 80 or older with active or convalescent COVID-19. CDR3 DNA: TGCAGCGTTGAGACAGGGTCCGGGGAGCTGTTTTTT. Its protein product is CSVETGSGELFF.